This T cell receptor beta chain was retrieved from a study of CD8+CD57+ T cells in acquired aplastic anemia. The wider study: When averaged, DNA from sorted CD4+ and CD8+ cells came to 2.5 to 3.5 ug.

This clonotype has a count of ten or more. The TCR beta profiling, which covered VDJ combination and CDR3 sequence, was carried out using genomic DNA as the template. TCRdb processed the reads anew with MiXCR; each CDR3 protein has one entry. Altogether approximately 120,000 distinct CDR3 sequences are present, 30% to 45% being singletons, with the ten largest covering around 2.7%. It was patients with CD8+CD57+ cell expansion by flow cytometry who were chosen for sequencing. In all patients, the disease was severe acquired aplastic anemia. Prior therapy had not been administered to any patient at the time of blood sampling. CDR1 and CDR2 (germline): LGHNT, FRNRAP. V was clipped by 6 bases and J by 5 bases, with 16 bases between them. The CDR3 is made up of 14 amino acids.

The rearrangement links TRBV12-5 to TRBJ1-1; weak D call: TRBD1 (6 bases). The TCR was taken from a human donor with aplastic anemia. Sequences were obtained from sorted CD4+, CD8+, or CD8+CD57+ T cells (not recorded which) from PBMCs. CDR3 nucleotide sequence: TGTGCTAGTGGAACAGGGAAGGTGAGGACTGAAGCTTTCTTT. Protein product: CASGTGKVRTEAFF.